The clone carrying this TCR beta chain was seen at least ten times. Its target is unknown. This specimen belongs to a study of naive and memory T cell subsets. The treatment was: skin biopsy from PPD injection site in Mantoux-positive individual. An oligonucleotide containing a UMI was ligated to the 3' end of TCR cDNA. Cells were not sorted; total RNA input targeted 1 to 1000 ng. Ligated cDNA underwent four rounds of PCR with nested alpha and beta constant region primers and SP2. MiXCR was run by TCRdb on the UMI-ligation and nested PCR reads, yielding one entry per CDR3 protein. The sample comprises roughly 13,000 distinct CDR3 sequences, more than 4% of which are singletons, and 8.2% rests with the top ten. General study points: Tuberculin site TCR excess was interpreted as type IV hypersensitivity infiltration. TCRs were reportedly recovered from both biopsy types, mostly tuberculin test sites.

Germline loops: CDR1 SGHTA, CDR2 FQGNSA. The germline V and J ends were trimmed by 2 bases and 0 bases, with 11 bases remaining between them. This CDR3 has 16 residues. This clonotype originated in an adult in good health. The sequenced sample was skin, obtained from a tuberculin skin test site. The genes are TRBV7-2 and TRBJ1-5; D gene unclear. CDR3 sequence: CASSLSYSYSNQPQHF. CDR3 nucleotides: TGTGCCAGCAGCTTATCCTACTCCTATAGCAATCAGCCCCAGCATTTT.